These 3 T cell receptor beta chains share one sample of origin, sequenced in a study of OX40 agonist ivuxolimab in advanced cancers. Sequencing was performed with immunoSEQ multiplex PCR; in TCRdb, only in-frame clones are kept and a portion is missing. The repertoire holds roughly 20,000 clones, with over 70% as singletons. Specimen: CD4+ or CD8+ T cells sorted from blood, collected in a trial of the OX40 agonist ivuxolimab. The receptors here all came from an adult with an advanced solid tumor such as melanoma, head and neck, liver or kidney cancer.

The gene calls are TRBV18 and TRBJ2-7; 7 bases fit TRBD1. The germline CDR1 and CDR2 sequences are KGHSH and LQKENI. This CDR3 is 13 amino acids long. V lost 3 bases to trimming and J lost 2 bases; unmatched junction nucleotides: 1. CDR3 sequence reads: CASSPDRAYEQYF. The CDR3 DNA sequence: TGTGCCAGCTCACCCGACAGGGCCTACGAGCAGTACTTC. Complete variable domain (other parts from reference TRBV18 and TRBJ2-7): NAGVMQNPRHLVRRRGQEARLRCSPMKGHSHVYWYRQLPEEGLKFMVYLQKENIIDESGMPKERFSAEFPKEGPSILRIQQVVRGDSAAYFCASSPDRAYEQYFGPGTRLTVT.

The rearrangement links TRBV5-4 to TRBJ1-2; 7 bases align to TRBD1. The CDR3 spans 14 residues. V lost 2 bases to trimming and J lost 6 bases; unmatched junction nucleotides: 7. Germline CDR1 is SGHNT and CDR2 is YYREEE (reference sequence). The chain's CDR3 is CASSFNAGGDGYTF. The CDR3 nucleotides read TGTGCCAGCAGCTTTAACGCAGGGGGGGATGGCTACACCTTC.

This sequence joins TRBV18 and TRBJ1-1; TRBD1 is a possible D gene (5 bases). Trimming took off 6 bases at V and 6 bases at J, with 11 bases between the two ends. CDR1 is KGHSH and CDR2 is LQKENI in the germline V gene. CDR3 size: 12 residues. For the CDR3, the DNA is TGTGCCAGCTCCCTGGGGGATCCTGAAGCTTTCTTT. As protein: CASSLGDPEAFF.